Described below is a single T cell receptor beta chain sequence and its context. The antigen remains undetermined. PCR involved 60 Vbeta and 13 Jbeta primers. TCRdb's copy holds only in-frame clones and misses some; the assay was immunoSEQ multiplex PCR. The sample includes roughly 220,000 clones, approximately 80% seen only once; the top ten take about 1.5%. This record comes from a study of cytomegalovirus exposure and HLA in healthy donors. General observations from the study: Immune exposure information comprised only CMV serostatus. In presence/absence analyses, roughly uniform sequencing depth across donors was assumed. In a later analysis, TCR beta V- and J-gene trimming was associated with a missense DCLRE1C variant.

The sequenced sample was PBMCs. This sequence originates from a man aged 50-59 years in good health and CMV-seronegative.

The CDR3 here is CASSQTGATYGYTF. CDR3 DNA sequence: TGTGCCAGCAGCCAGACAGGGGCCACCTATGGCTACACCTTC. The chain recombines TRBV2 with TRBJ1-2; 8 bases line up with TRBD1. With V trimmed by 6 bases and J by 4 bases, 7 bases remained unmatched. This CDR3 spans 14 amino acids. Germline V gene data show CDR1 as SNHLY and CDR2 as FYNNEI.